This TCR beta chain was documented in a study of Ad26.COV2.S vaccination and SARS-CoV-2 variants. Looking at the study overall: Ad26.COV2.S was injected intramuscularly once or twice, 56 days apart. Study conclusions and caveats: Those who received vaccine or placebo ended up with similar non-spike TCR breadth. Using TCR breadth and depth analyses may have led to underestimated total T cell responses.

The treatment is: over 15 received Ad26.COV2.S at low or high dose, single or two shots; several received placebo; per-sample allocation not given. It was on day 63 after the first vaccine or placebo injection that samples were taken. Expressing Wuhan-strain SARS-CoV-2 spike, an Ad26 vector served as the vaccine. Profiled with immunoSEQ multiplex PCR; TCRdb holds only in-frame clones, not every one. Seen here are around 420,000 clones, roughly 88% observed once, and the top ten hold less than 4%. Points on this clone: The target antigen is unknown.

Sample: peripheral blood, taken in a trial of Ad26.COV2.S vaccine versus placebo. The TCR comes from a person aged 18-60 years who received the Ad26.COV2.S COVID-19 vaccine or a placebo.

The CDR3, as DNA: TGTGCCAGCAGCCCACAACGACAGGGGGCAAACACCGGGGAGCTGTTTTTT. Protein: CASSPQRQGANTGELFF. The rearrangement uses TRBV3-1 (or the pseudogene TRBV3-2) and TRBJ2-2; 10 bases are a match to TRBD1. The J segment lost 2 bases and the V segment lost 4 bases, leaving 7 bases of the junction unmatched. CDR1 LGHDT and CDR2 YNNKEL come from the germline V gene (reference sequence). This CDR3 is 17 amino acids long.